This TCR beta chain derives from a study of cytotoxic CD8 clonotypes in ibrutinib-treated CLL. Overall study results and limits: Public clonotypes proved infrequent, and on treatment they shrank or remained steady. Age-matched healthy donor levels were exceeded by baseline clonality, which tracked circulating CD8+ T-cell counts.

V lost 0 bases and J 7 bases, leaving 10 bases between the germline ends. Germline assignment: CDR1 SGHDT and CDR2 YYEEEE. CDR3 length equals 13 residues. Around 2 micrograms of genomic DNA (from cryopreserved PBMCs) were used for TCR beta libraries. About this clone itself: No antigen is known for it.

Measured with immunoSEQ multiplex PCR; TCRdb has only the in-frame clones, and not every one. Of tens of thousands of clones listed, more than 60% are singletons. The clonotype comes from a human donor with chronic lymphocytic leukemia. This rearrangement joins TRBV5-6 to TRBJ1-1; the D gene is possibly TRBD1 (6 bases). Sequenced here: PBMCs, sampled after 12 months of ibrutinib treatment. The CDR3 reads CASSLARGFEAFF. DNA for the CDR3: TGTGCCAGCAGCTTGGCTAGGGGGTTTGAAGCTTTCTTT.